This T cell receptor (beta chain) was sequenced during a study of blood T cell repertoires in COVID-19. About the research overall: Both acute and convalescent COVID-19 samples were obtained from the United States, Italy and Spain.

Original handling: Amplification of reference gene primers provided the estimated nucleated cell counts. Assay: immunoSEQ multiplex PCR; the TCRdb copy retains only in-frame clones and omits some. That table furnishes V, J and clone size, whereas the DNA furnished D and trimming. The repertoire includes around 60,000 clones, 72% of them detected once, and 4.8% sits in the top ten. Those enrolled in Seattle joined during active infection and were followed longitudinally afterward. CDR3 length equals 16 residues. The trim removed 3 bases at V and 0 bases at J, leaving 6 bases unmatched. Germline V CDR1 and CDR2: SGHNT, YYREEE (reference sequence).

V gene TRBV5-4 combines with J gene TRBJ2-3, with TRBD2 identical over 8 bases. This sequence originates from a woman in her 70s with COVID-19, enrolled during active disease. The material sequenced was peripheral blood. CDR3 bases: TGTGCCAGCAGCTCTCCTAGCGGGCCTAGCACAGATACGCAGTATTTT. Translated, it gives CASSSPSGPSTDTQYF.